Each of the 28 T cell receptor beta chains below was sequenced from the same sample in a study of T cell clonotyping in hematopoietic cell transplantation. Time point given: recipient sample about 28 days before transplant, after cytoreduction. TCRdb keeps only in-frame clones here, not all; method: immunoSEQ multiplex PCR. The sample includes around 21,000 clones, 85% to 90% of them seen just once. The sample was peripheral blood mononuclear cells, taken before stem cell transplant. These receptors all come from a man aged 18 to 29 with biphenotypic leukemia. Some clones in this sample may be carry-over from other donors' samples.

This clone was counted only a few times. The rearrangement uses TRBV6-4 and TRBJ1-1, with D unclear. The CDR3 has 13 amino acids. Per the germline V gene, CDR1 is MRHNA and CDR2 is SNTAGT. Trimming pared 0 bases from V and 2 bases from J, leaving 4 bases between. CDR3: CASSDSDNTEAFF. Written as DNA, the CDR3 is TGTGCCAGCAGTGACTCGGACAACACTGAAGCTTTCTTT.

The rearrangement joins TRBV2 to TRBJ1-4; no clear D. V was cut by 8 bases and J by 5 bases, with 12 bases left in between. CDR1 is SNHLY, CDR2 FYNNEI, per germline. This CDR3 has 13 amino acids. CDR3 in DNA: TGTGCCAGCTTACGTACAGAGAATGAAAAACTGTTTTTT. As protein: CASLRTENEKLFF.

This clone was counted between two and nine times. The chain is built from TRBV6-1 and TRBJ1-5; the D is unclear. The CDR3 spans 14 residues. The V gene's germline CDR1 is MNHNS and CDR2 SASEGT. V was pared by 6 bases and J by 6 bases, with 15 bases between. Here the CDR3 DNA reads TGTGCCAGCAGGGAACTTTGGGAAACTCAGCCCCAGCATTTT. This gives the protein CASRELWETQPQHF.

In this sample, this clone turned up a few times. V is TRBV11-2 and J is TRBJ2-7; D might be TRBD2 (6 bases). Germline CDR1 reads SGHAT; CDR2 reads FQNNGV. The CDR3 extends over 16 amino acids. V shed 4 bases and J shed 3 bases, with 19 bases lying between them. Written as DNA, the CDR3 is TGTGCCAGCAGCTCTCACGAGGGAGGAGTGCGCTACGAGCAGTACTTC. Amino acid sequence: CASSSHEGGVRYEQYF.

The chain uses TRBV7-9 and TRBJ2-5, with 8 bases lining up with TRBD2. The germline gives CDR1 SEHNR, CDR2 FQNEAQ (reference sequence). J gave up 5 bases and V 6 bases, and 14 bases lay outside the gene matches. CDR3 length equals 16 residues. In DNA form, the CDR3 reads TGTGCCAGCAGTCCGAGGCGGGGGGAGGGGATTGAGACCCAGTACTTC. Translating gives CASSPRRGEGIETQYF.

The gene calls are TRBV11-1 and TRBJ2-5; no firm D call. Trimming removed 1 base from V and 4 bases from J, with 10 bases in between. The CDR3 is 14 residues long. CDR1 SGHAT and CDR2 FQDESV come from the germline V gene (reference sequence). The CDR3, as DNA: TGTGCCAGCAGCTTAGTTGGCTTGCTAGAGACCCAGTACTTC. Translated: CASSLVGLLETQYF.

This chain connects TRBV5-1 to TRBJ2-3, with 16 bases identical to TRBD2. Per the germline V gene, CDR1 is SGHRS and CDR2 is YFSETQ. Trimming cost V 4 bases and J 5 bases; bases outside gene matches: 7. The CDR3 totals 17 residues. The CDR3 sequence is CASSPGTSGGDIDTQYF. CDR3 bases: TGCGCCAGCAGCCCCGGGACTAGCGGGGGGGATATAGATACGCAGTATTTT.

The chain joins TRBV10-3 to TRBJ1-6, with 10 bases aligning to TRBD1. Per germline, CDR1 ENHRY and CDR2 SYGVKD. This CDR3 is built from 15 residues. V was clipped by 10 bases and J by 0 bases; unmatched bases: 3. The CDR3 sequence is CATGTGDSYNSPLHF. CDR3 DNA: TGTGCCACCGGGACAGGGGACTCCTATAATTCACCCCTCCACTTT.

This rearrangement joins TRBV7-3 to TRBJ2-3; D may be TRBD1 (7 bases). The CDR3 spans 14 residues. V lost 8 bases and J lost 0, with 12 bases in between. Germline-derived CDR1 and CDR2 are SGHTA and FQGTGA. The CDR3 here is CASSRGQSTDTQYF. CDR3 coding DNA: TGTGCCAGCTCGCGGGGACAGAGCACAGATACGCAGTATTTT.

This chain uses TRBV29-1 with TRBJ1-5, with no clear D. V lost 4 bases to trimming and J lost 3 bases, with 16 bases between them. The CDR3 runs 15 residues. Germline lookup yields CDR1 SQVTM and CDR2 ANQGSEA. The CDR3 DNA reads as TGCAGCGTTGGTCCGGTACAGCCCTTCAATCAGCCCCAGCATTTT. It translates to CSVGPVQPFNQPQHF.

The rearrangement uses TRBV5-1 and TRBJ1-1; D unclear. Germline V gene sequence: CDR1 SGHRS, CDR2 YFSETQ. Trimming removed 3 bases at V and 3 bases at J, with 6 bases between. The CDR3 sequence is 12 residues long. DNA of the CDR3: TGCGCCAGCAGCTGGGGAGACACTGAAGCTTTCTTT. Amino acids: CASSWGDTEAFF.

The chain recombines TRBV14 with TRBJ2-1, with TRBD1 matching over 9 bases. Looked up from germline, CDR1 is SGHDN and CDR2 is FVKESK. CDR3 length: 20 amino acids. V lost 0 bases to trimming and J lost 2 bases; unmatched junction nucleotides: 14. CDR3 residues: CASSQDSQDRGFFAYNEQFF. DNA of the CDR3: TGTGCCAGCAGCCAAGATAGTCAGGACAGGGGTTTCTTTGCCTACAATGAGCAGTTCTTC.

V gene TRBV6-5 combines with J gene TRBJ1-2; 7 bases align to TRBD1. The CDR3 contains 13 residues. CDR1 and CDR2 from the germline V gene are MNHEY and SVGAGI. V lost 2 bases to trimming and J lost 8 bases; unmatched junction nucleotides: 5. The CDR3 loop is CASSYHQGDGYTF. The CDR3 DNA follows: TGTGCCAGCAGTTACCACCAGGGGGACGGCTACACCTTC.

This CDR3 reads CAWRTGEKLFF. CDR3 sequence (DNA): TGTGCCTGGAGGACGGGGGAAAAACTGTTTTTT. This rearrangement joins TRBV30 to TRBJ1-4, with D unresolved. V was pared by 3 bases and J by 8 bases, with 7 bases between. Germline V gives CDR1 GTSNPN, CDR2 SVGIG (reference sequence). The CDR3 has 11 residues.

A few counts support this clone. V usage is TRBV15 and J usage is TRBJ2-7; the D gene is possibly TRBD1 (5 bases). The CDR3 covers 14 residues. Germline V lookup: CDR1 LNHNV, CDR2 YYDKDF (reference sequence). Trimming took 0 bases from V and 4 from J, leaving 10 bases between them. CDR3 residues: CATSRDFTGYEQYF. DNA for the CDR3: TGTGCCACCAGCAGAGATTTTACAGGATACGAGCAGTACTTC.

The gene calls are TRBV19 and TRBJ1-3, with unresolved D. Germline CDR1 and CDR2: LNHDA and SQIVND (reference sequence). V lost 5 bases, J lost 0 bases, and 11 bases lay in between. CDR3 length equals 15 residues. CDR3 sequence (DNA): TGTGCCAGTAGTGTAAGTGCCCTCTCTGGAAACACCATATATTTT. Translated, it gives CASSVSALSGNTIYF.

The CDR3 sequence is CASSLAGTGGNQPQHF. CDR3 coding DNA: TGTGCCAGCAGCTTAGCTGGGACAGGGGGAAATCAGCCCCAGCATTTT. V usage is TRBV7-2 and J usage is TRBJ1-5; 11 bases map to TRBD1. Germline CDR1 SGHTA, CDR2 FQGNSA. There are 16 residues in the CDR3. Trimming took 0 bases from V and 4 from J; bases not matched to a gene: 2.

The V gene is TRBV7-9, the J gene TRBJ1-2, with D hard to call. Germline assignment: CDR1 SEHNR and CDR2 FQNEAQ (reference sequence). Trimming stripped 5 bases from V and 5 bases from J, with 12 bases between. The CDR3 is made up of 13 amino acids. The CDR3 bases are TGTGCCAGCAGCCGGACGGGATCATATGGCTACACCTTC. It yields the protein CASSRTGSYGYTF.

The V call is TRBV9, the J call TRBJ2-7, with 10 bases that match TRBD2. The length of the CDR3 is 15 residues. The J segment lost 2 bases and the V segment lost 0 bases, leaving 2 bases of the junction unmatched. Germline V gene data show CDR1 as SGDLS and CDR2 as YYNGEE. The CDR3 bases are TGTGCCAGCAGCGTAGCTAGCGGGAGTACCTACGAGCAGTACTTC. Its protein product is CASSVASGSTYEQYF.

This chain connects TRBV25-1 to TRBJ2-5; D not certain. Germline CDR1 reads MGHDK; CDR2 reads SYGVNS. The length of the CDR3 is 16 residues. V lost 5 bases and J 5 bases, leaving 21 bases between the germline ends. CDR3 nucleotide sequence: TGTGCCAGCAGTTCTGGTCTTCTGGGGTTAAGGGAGACCCAGTACTTC. Protein sequence: CASSSGLLGLRETQYF.

The V and J genes are TRBV5-1 and TRBJ1-2; D is perhaps TRBD1 (5 bases). Germline loops: CDR1 SGHRS, CDR2 YFSETQ. The length of the CDR3 is 14 residues. Trimming took 0 bases from V and 6 from J, leaving 12 bases between them. DNA of the CDR3: TGCGCCAGCAGCTTGGAGTGGGGGAACGATGGCTACACCTTC. Translating gives CASSLEWGNDGYTF.

The V gene is TRBV7-2, the J gene TRBJ2-7; 7 bases agree with TRBD2. The CDR3 covers 14 residues. Germline trimming cut 3 bases from V and 3 bases from J; bases unmatched to any gene: 5. The germline V gene encodes CDR1 SGHTA and CDR2 FQGNSA. The CDR3 loop is CASSFLGGSYEQYF. The CDR3 region has the DNA TGTGCCAGCAGCTTCCTTGGCGGGAGCTACGAGCAGTACTTC.

The genes are TRBV27 and TRBJ1-1; D is possibly TRBD1 (6 bases). V was cut by 4 bases and J by 0 bases, with 9 bases left in between. The CDR3 loop spans 14 amino acids. Germline V CDR1 and CDR2: MNHEY, SMNVEV (reference sequence). CDR3 sequence (DNA): TGTGCCAGCAGTTCCCAGGGGCTGAACACTGAAGCTTTCTTT. Translation gives CASSSQGLNTEAFF.

The V and J genes are TRBV4-1 and TRBJ2-7; D gene ambiguous. Germline loops: CDR1 MGHRA, CDR2 YSYEKL. V was trimmed by 0 bases and J by 0 bases, leaving 21 bases between them. The CDR3 runs 19 residues. CDR3 bases: TGCGCCAGCAGCCAAGAGTTGGGCTTGATAGATCAGGACTCCTACGAGCAGTACTTC. Translating it yields CASSQELGLIDQDSYEQYF.

The chain employs TRBV4-1 and TRBJ1-1; D not resolved. Per germline, CDR1 MGHRA and CDR2 YSYEKL. The CDR3 contains 12 residues. Trimming cost V 6 bases and J 0 bases, with 5 bases left between them. CDR3 amino acids: CASRGMNTEAFF. DNA for the CDR3: TGCGCCAGCAGGGGGATGAACACTGAAGCTTTCTTT.

This chain links TRBV11-3 with TRBJ2-7, with TRBD2 as a possible D gene (7 bases). The CDR3 has 15 amino acids. Germline V gene sequence: CDR1 SGHNT, CDR2 YENEEA. V was pared by 3 bases and J by 4 bases, with 16 bases between. The CDR3: CASSFGMEGGYEQYF. CDR3 sequence (DNA): TGTGCCAGCAGCTTCGGTATGGAGGGGGGGTACGAGCAGTACTTC. Full variable domain (outside the CDR3, taken from reference TRBV11-3 and TRBJ2-7): EAGVVQSPRYKIIEKKQPVAFWCNPISGHNTLYWYLQNLGQGPELLIRYENEEAVDDSQLPKDRFSAERLKGVDSTLKIQPAELGDSAVYLCASSFGMEGGYEQYFGPGTRLTVT.

The V and J genes are TRBV10-3 and TRBJ2-7; D unresolved. This CDR3 is built from 11 residues. The V end was cut by 4 bases, the J end by 10 bases, with 11 bases between. Germline assignment: CDR1 ENHRY and CDR2 SYGVKD. CDR3 loop: CAISGGSRQYF. The CDR3 nucleotides read TGTGCCATCAGTGGCGGTAGCCGCCAGTACTTC.

The V and J genes are TRBV7-9 and TRBJ2-7; no definite D call. Germline V gives CDR1 SEHNR, CDR2 FQNEAQ (reference sequence). The CDR3 length is 13 residues. V was clipped by 3 bases and J by 3 bases, with 9 bases between them. CDR3 loop: CASSFSTVYEQYF. The CDR3 DNA follows: TGTGCCAGCAGCTTTTCAACGGTCTACGAGCAGTACTTC. The full variable domain, its missing parts supplied by reference TRBV7-9 and TRBJ2-7, is DTGVSQNPRHKITKRGQNVTFRCDPISEHNRLYWYRQTLGQGPEFLTYFQNEAQLEKSRLLSDRFSAERPKGSFSTLEIQRTEQGDSAMYLCASSFSTVYEQYFGPGTRLTVT.